This TCR beta chain comes out of a study of Graves' ophthalmopathy and Graves' hyperthyroidism listed by TCRdb under 2018. About the full investigation: Peripheral blood samples were taken at the time of initial diagnosis, before any treatment was given. The study used TCR beta repertoire signatures to distinguish Graves' ophthalmopathy from Graves' hyperthyroidism and to predict progression to ophthalmopathy. In total, approximately 130 blood samples were TCR-sequenced: roughly 45 ophthalmopathy, over 70 hyperthyroidism and roughly 17 hyperthyroidism-to-ophthalmopathy patients. A discovery set of 95 to 100 patients (around 44 ophthalmopathy, around 57 stable hyperthyroidism) was enrolled to explore V-J signatures distinguishing ophthalmopathy from hyperthyroidism. An independent validation cohort was composed of about 20 hyperthyroidism patients and around 16 patients who later progressed from hyperthyroidism to ophthalmopathy. In six hyperthyroidism patients, T-cell repertoires of thyroid tissue and blood were compared. After sampling, hyperthyroidism patients received methimazole starting at 30 mg daily, and ophthalmopathy patients received high-dose intravenous methylprednisolone. The roughly 91 discovery patients were randomly split 7:3 into training and test sets.

This clonotype was found many times. The antigen this receptor binds is unknown. Per-base quality was not reported, and no clone a single base away is much larger than it. Summary of the overall study and its limitations: In validation, the model predicted ophthalmopathy progression with more than 55% sensitivity and about 77% specificity; around twelve predicted patients were CT-confirmed with GO in a median of 6.5 months. No statistical method was used to predetermine the sample size, and group allocation was not hidden from the investigators. Most expanded thyroid clonotypes with a frequency above 0.001 also appeared in blood, which suggests that blood repertoires may reflect the immune response in the thyroid. Ophthalmopathy was separated from stable hyperthyroidism by the 13-signature model with just under 90% sensitivity and less than 82% specificity in cross-validation and with 80%/75% in the test set.

Reading from cysteine to phenylalanine, the CDR3 counts 14 amino acids. The DNA shown is the 42-base CDR3, in frame from base 1. From a lookup of the germline V gene, CDR1 and CDR2 are KGHDR and SFDVKD. The V and J ends are trimmed by 1 base and 8 bases, leaving 13 bases between them. Ophthalmopathy patients were characterized by moderately to severely active disease, a Clinical Activity Score of at least 3, a NOSPECS grade of at least 4, and a disease duration under 3 months. Patients with other autoimmune diseases, uncontrolled infections, pregnancy or lactation were excluded. Clinical symptoms, serum thyroxine, TRAb, thyroid ultrasound and orbital computed tomography were used for diagnosis. PBMCs were isolated from 7.5 to 10 ml of fresh peripheral blood by Ficoll-Paque density gradient centrifugation. Trizol reagent was used to extract the total RNA, and its quality was then checked on an Agilent 2100 Bioanalyzer.

TCR beta CDR3 regions were amplified from RNA transcripts for repertoire sequencing. The first round of RT-PCR was done with HTBI primers and the Qiagen OneStep RT-PCR kit, and was followed by a second round of multiplex PCR, then size selection and purification. Sequencing of the libraries was carried out on an Illumina HiSeq2000 in paired-end mode with 100 bp reads. As for the original processing: Reads were processed with SOAPnuke, discarding reads with adapters, uncalled bases, mean Phred below 15, or no exact constant-primer or identifier match. High-quality paired reads were merged with COPE v1.2.5. Each unique nucleotide sequence was treated as a clonotype, and MiTCR v1.1 was used to align the clonotypes to the IMGT TRB V, D and J references. Analysis was restricted to V-J combinations with a frequency above 0.0001, which covered over 98% of repertoires. For each V-J combination, a TCR clonal expansion and chaos score was defined as the ratio of F50 clonal expansion to chaos observed in the TCRdist matrix. Features were reduced by Welch's t-statistics and random forest to over ten V-J combinations, which fed a naive Bayes classifier. The similarity between thyroid and blood repertoires was quantified using the Morisita-Horn index. TCRdb trimmed the raw reads at Q25, called clones with MiXCR and kept productive beta chains. Identical CDR3 protein sequences are pooled into one entry, listed with their most common genes and DNA. TCRdb, not the original authors, processed these V and J calls. Within this sample are some 390,000 distinct CDR3 sequences, with about 16% of them counted one time only. The ten largest make up approximately 1.4% of the sample.

This chain is built from TRBV24-1 and TRBJ1-2, and the D gene may be TRBD1, 6 bases matching. Material for sequencing was peripheral blood. The sequence was collected from a woman aged 18-35 years with Graves' ophthalmopathy. Donor details come from another sample of the same person, matched by shared clones. DNA sequence: TGTGCCACCAGTGATTTCGTCGGGGGCGGAGGCTACACCTTC. Translated, it reads CATSDFVGGGGYTF.